These 7 T cell receptor beta chains were sequenced from one sample in a study of T cell changes during pregnancy in multiple sclerosis. TCRdb's table, derived via immunoSEQ multiplex PCR, lists solely in-frame clones and lacks some. Among some 67,000 clones listed, just over 90% were seen once. This specimen was peripheral blood, taken after pregnancy. These receptors originate from a female donor with multiple sclerosis, enrolled in a pregnancy study.

The V gene is TRBV27, the J gene TRBJ2-7; 8 nucleotides match TRBD1. The CDR3 is 15 residues long. Germline CDR1 reads MNHEY; CDR2 reads SMNVEV (reference sequence). The junction had 8 bases not matched to a gene; V was cut back by 3 bases and J by 4 bases. CDR3 sequence reads: CASSFSQGAAYEQYF. Written as DNA, the CDR3 is TGTGCCAGCAGTTTTTCCCAGGGGGCGGCGTACGAGCAGTACTTC.

The chain has TRBV5-4 and TRBJ1-1; tentative D call: TRBD1 (6 bases). The CDR3 consists of 15 residues. The germline V gene has CDR1 SGHNT and CDR2 YYREEE (reference sequence). The ends were cut back, 1 base at V and 4 bases at J, with 14 bases in the middle. This chain's CDR3 is CASSLYRRGATEAFF. In nucleotides, the CDR3 is TGTGCCAGCAGCTTGTACCGCAGGGGTGCCACTGAAGCTTTCTTT.

The rearrangement links TRBV5-6 to TRBJ1-1, with a possible D match to TRBD1 (5 bases). V was cut by 2 bases and J by 1 base, with 12 bases left in between. Germline CDR1 SGHDT, CDR2 YYEEEE. This CDR3 is 15 amino acids long. CDR3 nucleotide sequence: TGTGCCAGCAGCTTACTCAGGGTATCGAACACTGAAGCTTTCTTT. Its translation: CASSLLRVSNTEAFF. Full variable domain (outside the CDR3, taken from reference TRBV5-6 and TRBJ1-1): DAGVTQSPTHLIKTRGQQVTLRCSPKSGHDTVSWYQQALGQGPQFIFQYYEEEERQRGNFPDRFSGHQFPNYSSELNVNALLLGDSALYLCASSLLRVSNTEAFFGQGTRLTVV.

The V call is TRBV11-2, the J call TRBJ1-2; D is perhaps TRBD1 (5 bases). Germline CDR1 reads SGHAT; CDR2 reads FQNNGV. The ends were cut back, 1 base at V and 0 bases at J, with 12 bases in the middle. This CDR3 contains 16 residues. CDR3 residues: CASSLAGAGSNYGYTF. The CDR3 DNA is TGTGCCAGCAGCTTAGCGGGTGCAGGGTCTAACTATGGCTACACCTTC.

CDR3 sequence: CASSEMQTALGETQYF. The CDR3 DNA follows: TGTGCCAGCAGCGAAATGCAGACAGCCTTGGGGGAGACCCAGTACTTC. The J gene is TRBJ2-5, the V gene TRBV2; TRBD1 is a possible D gene (5 bases). This CDR3 is 16 amino acids long. The V gene's germline CDR1 is SNHLY and CDR2 FYNNEI. V lost 6 bases to trimming and J lost 5 bases, with 22 bases between them.

The rearrangement links TRBV27 to TRBJ1-1, with D possibly being TRBD1 (6 bases). Trimming shortened V by 5 bases and J by 2 bases, and 12 bases separated the two germline ends. This CDR3 contains 14 residues. Germline CDR1 is MNHEY and CDR2 is SMNVEV (reference sequence). The DNA for the CDR3 is TGTGCCAGCAGTAGTTCCAGGGGAAACACTGAAGCTTTCTTT. Translated: CASSSSRGNTEAFF.

The chain carries TRBV4-1 and TRBJ1-1; the D gene is possibly TRBD1 (5 bases). Trimming stripped 4 bases from V and 8 bases from J, with 17 bases between. This CDR3 contains 14 residues. Germline CDR1 is MGHRA and CDR2 is YSYEKL. The CDR3 is CASSPRQTQAEAFF. CDR3 nucleotides: TGCGCCAGCAGCCCACGACAGACCCAAGCGGAAGCTTTCTTT.